This TCR beta chain derives from a study of T-cell memory formation after mild COVID-19. Notes on the study in general: The CD4+ clones that contracted clustered mainly within CM and EM, and the CD8+ clones concentrated in EMRA. Clones contracting over day 15 to 85 were CD4/CD8 balanced, with later expanders leaning CD4+. Researchers found some responding clones in pre-infection memory, a sign that cross-reactive memory joined.

On this clonotype itself: Its antigen is unidentified.

The CDR3 sequence is 13 residues long. V shed 3 bases, J shed 6 bases, and the junction held 4 bases outside the gene matches. The germline CDR1 and CDR2 sequences are SEHNR and FQNEAQ (reference sequence). TCRdb redid the calling of the 5' RACE reads with MiXCR, one entry per CDR3 protein. The sample holds 550,000 to 700,000 distinct CDR3 sequences, roughly 18% seen once. This sequence was found in an adult woman who had mild COVID-19 (a few samples of this study predate the infection). Cell type and time point are not known. Sequencing was done on a sample of PBMCs or a T cell subset sorted from them (not recorded which). This chain uses TRBV7-9 with TRBJ2-7, with 8 bases matching TRBD2. This CDR3 is CASSFLTSGEQYF. The CDR3 DNA is TGTGCCAGCAGCTTCCTAACTAGCGGCGAGCAGTACTTC.